The 16 T cell receptor beta chains given below trace back to one sample, sequenced in a study of T cell clones after liver transplantation. Method: immunoSEQ multiplex PCR; TCRdb's copy keeps in-frame clones and lacks some. In the table there are tens of thousands of clones, over 60% of which are singletons. Specimen: CD4+ T cells from blood, collected at the 22-month timepoint. The receptor set was obtained from a human patient who received a liver transplant. The graft donor may account for some of the T cells.

This chain joins TRBV7-8 and TRBJ1-2, with unresolved D. This CDR3 comprises 17 residues. The ends were cut back, 1 base at V and 13 bases at J, with 28 bases in the middle. Germline CDR1 SGHVS, CDR2 FQNEAQ. CDR3 DNA: TGTGCCAGCAGCTTAGTATTTTCGGTTCGAGGATCAGGCGTATCCACCTTC. It encodes CASSLVFSVRGSGVSTF. The whole variable domain, remainder taken from reference TRBV7-8 and TRBJ1-2, is GAGVSQSPRYKVAKRGQDVALRCDPISGHVSLFWYQQALGQGPEFLTYFQNEAQLDKSGLPSDRFFAERPEGSVSTLKIQRTQQEDSAVYLCASSLVFSVRGSGVSTFGSGTRLTVV.

This clone was observed a handful of times. V is TRBV7-8 and J is TRBJ2-7; 9 bases fit TRBD2. CDR3 length equals 15 residues. V lost 5 bases, J lost 4 bases, and 9 bases stayed unmatched. CDR1 and CDR2 (germline): SGHVS, FQNEAQ. In nucleotides, the CDR3 is TGTGCCAGCAGCCCCTCTCTGCGGGAGGGATACGAGCAGTACTTC. Its translation: CASSPSLREGYEQYF. Full variable domain (missing parts from reference TRBV7-8 and TRBJ2-7): GAGVSQSPRYKVAKRGQDVALRCDPISGHVSLFWYQQALGQGPEFLTYFQNEAQLDKSGLPSDRFFAERPEGSVSTLKIQRTQQEDSAVYLCASSPSLREGYEQYFGPGTRLTVT.

This chain connects TRBV7-2 to TRBJ2-2, with D possibly being TRBD2 (7 bases). The germline V gene encodes CDR1 SGHTA and CDR2 FQGNSA. The V and J ends lost 1 base and 2 bases respectively, with 11 bases between them. This CDR3 has 16 residues. The CDR3 sequence is CASSLEAGANTGELFF. The CDR3 nucleotides are TGTGCCAGCAGCTTAGAGGCGGGGGCCAACACCGGGGAGCTGTTTTTT.

The genes are TRBV4-1 and TRBJ2-7, with D perhaps matching TRBD2 (5 bases). Trimming took off 1 base at V and 4 bases at J, with 11 bases between the two ends. The CDR3 length is 14 residues. In germline, CDR1 is MGHRA, CDR2 YSYEKL. The CDR3 reads CASSQAPGSYEQYF. As DNA, the CDR3 is TGCGCCAGCAGCCAAGCGCCGGGGAGTTACGAGCAGTACTTC.

V is TRBV29-1 and J is TRBJ2-1, with D possibly being TRBD2 (6 bases). The germline CDR1 and CDR2 sequences are SQVTM and ANQGSEA. The CDR3 spans 11 residues. The V and J ends lost 3 bases and 9 bases respectively, with 9 bases between them. The CDR3 DNA reads as TGCAGCGTTGAGCGGGGTGGTGAGCAGTTCTTC. Its protein is CSVERGGEQFF.

The rearrangement uses TRBV6-6 and TRBJ1-1, with 7 positions matching TRBD1. Losses at the gene ends were 5 bases for V and 3 bases for J; bases not matched to a gene: 6. The germline CDR1 and CDR2 sequences are MNHNY and SVGAGI (reference sequence). CDR3 length: 14 amino acids. Here the CDR3 reads CASSKQGTYTEAFF. The DNA of the CDR3 is TGTGCCAGCAGTAAACAGGGGACCTACACTGAAGCTTTCTTT.

The sample holds a few counts of this clone. The chain joins TRBV16 to TRBJ1-2; D gene uncertain. The CDR3 consists of 15 residues. Germline-derived CDR1 and CDR2 are KGHSY and FQNENV. Between the trimmed V and J ends, which lost 0 bases and 4 bases, there was a span of 12 bases. This CDR3 is CASSQSSTTGYGYTF. CDR3 coding DNA: TGTGCCAGCAGCCAATCGTCCACGACGGGCTATGGCTACACCTTC.

The genes are TRBV9 and TRBJ2-2; D gene uncertain. Germline CDR1 is SGDLS and CDR2 is YYNGEE. The CDR3 is made up of 13 amino acids. Between the trimmed V and J ends, which lost 0 bases and 4 bases, there was a span of 4 bases. CDR3 DNA sequence: TGTGCCAGCAGCGTAGCTGGCACCGGGGAGCTGTTTTTT. The encoded protein is CASSVAGTGELFF.

The chain employs TRBV6-5 and TRBJ1-4, with D maybe TRBD1 (5 bases). The CDR3 runs to 15 residues. CDR1 MNHEY and CDR2 SVGAGI come from the germline V gene. Trimming shortened V by 2 bases and J by 7 bases, and 14 bases separated the two germline ends. The CDR3, as DNA: TGTGCCAGCAGTTACACGGGGCAGGGAGGTGAAAAACTGTTTTTT. The encoded protein is CASSYTGQGGEKLFF.

The genes are TRBV11-2 and TRBJ2-5; no reliable D call. The CDR3 spans 14 residues. The V and J ends lost 1 base and 2 bases respectively, with 8 bases between them. Per germline, CDR1 SGHAT and CDR2 FQNNGV. The CDR3 loop reads CASSLVDLQETQYF. CDR3 in DNA: TGTGCCAGCAGCTTAGTTGACCTACAAGAGACCCAGTACTTC.

The chain joins TRBV30 to TRBJ1-2, with D perhaps matching TRBD1 (5 bases). CDR1 is GTSNPN and CDR2 is SVGIG in the germline V gene (reference sequence). V was cut by 1 base and J by 6 bases, with 15 bases left in between. The CDR3 has 14 amino acids. CDR3 sequence (DNA): TGTGCCTGGAGTGCGGTCAAGGGGTATAATGGCTACACCTTC. It specifies CAWSAVKGYNGYTF.

The DNA for the CDR3 is TGTGCCAGCAAACAGGGACCTCAGGACACCGGGGAGCTGTTTTTT. It codes for CASKQGPQDTGELFF. The rearrangement joins TRBV6-6 to TRBJ2-2; maybe TRBD1 (6 bases). Germline CDR1 and CDR2: MNHNY and SVGAGI (reference sequence). This CDR3 is built from 15 residues. Trimming took off 7 bases at V and 3 bases at J, with 15 bases between the two ends.

This clone was picked up one time. This chain connects TRBV25-1 to TRBJ1-1, with no clear D. Per the germline V gene, CDR1 is MGHDK and CDR2 is SYGVNS. CDR3 length: 11 residues. With 4 bases removed from V and 4 bases from J, the gap between germline ends came to 4 bases. CDR3 DNA sequence: TGTGCCAGCAGTGTGAGCACTGAAGCTTTCTTT. The encoded protein is CASSVSTEAFF.

The gene calls are TRBV28 and TRBJ1-2; no clear D gene. CDR1 and CDR2 from the germline V gene are MDHEN and SYDVKM. Trimming left V 4 bases short and J 6 bases short, with 9 bases between. The CDR3 runs to 12 residues. Here the CDR3 DNA reads TGTGCCAGCAGTTCCGCCATCGATGGCTACACCTTC. It translates to CASSSAIDGYTF.

The rearrangement joins TRBV7-9 to TRBJ1-4; D possibly corresponds to TRBD1 (5 bases). CDR3 length equals 15 residues. V was pared by 1 base and J by 4 bases, with 10 bases between. Germline values: CDR1 SEHNR, CDR2 FQNEAQ (reference sequence). The CDR3: CASSLVQAGNEKLFF. CDR3 DNA sequence: TGTGCCAGCAGCTTAGTACAGGCGGGTAATGAAAAACTGTTTTTT.

The rearrangement uses TRBV7-9 and TRBJ1-4; TRBD1 might be the D (5 bases). Deletions cut 0 bases from V and 8 bases from J, with 13 bases between. Germline lookup yields CDR1 SEHNR and CDR2 FQNEAQ (reference sequence). There are 15 residues in the CDR3. The CDR3 DNA reads TGTGCCAGCAGCTTAGCGGGCCCTAAGGGGGAAAAACTGTTTTTT. It yields the protein CASSLAGPKGEKLFF.